This T cell receptor (beta chain) is drawn from a study of T cells expressing NK-cell markers. About the research overall: Repertoire data for TCR beta were derived from sorted T cells (CD3+CD56+NKG2C+, CD3+CD56+NKG2C- and CD3+CD56-NKG2C+). One of the eight sequenced donors was seronegative, whereas the other seven were HCMV-seropositive. Study results and limitations: One observes that, in several donors, these clonotypes were also the leading ones within the CD3+CD56-NKG2C+ fraction.

Looked up from germline, CDR1 is SGHRS and CDR2 is YFSETQ. The CDR3 has 16 residues. UMIs were included in TCR beta cDNA generated by 5'RACE template switching. TCRdb re-analyzed the 5' RACE reads; it lists each CDR3 protein once, without DNA. The sample table includes about 440,000 distinct CDR3 sequences. Regarding this clonotype: The target antigen is unknown.

The V call is TRBV5-1, the J call TRBJ1-2; the D gene TCRdb calls, TRBD1, cannot be checked with no DNA. Sequencing was done on a sample of blood T cells: a sorted CD56 or NKG2C T cell subset, CD4+ or CD8+ T cells, or bulk PBMC T cells (not recorded which). This TCR derives from a woman between 18 and 69 years old in good health. The CDR3 spells CASSVSGTGNFYGYTF.